Shown below are 4 T cell receptor beta chains from a single sample sequenced in a study of technical replicates of blood from a few donors. TCRdb's copy holds only in-frame clones and misses some; the assay was immunoSEQ multiplex PCR. The sample has some 70,000 clones, about 97% seen once. Material: T cells isolated from PBMCs. The receptor source for this set is a human donor in good health.

The chain couples TRBV2 to TRBJ1-3; 7 bases match TRBD1. CDR1 and CDR2 (germline): SNHLY, FYNNEI. The CDR3 totals 14 residues. The V segment lost 7 bases and the J segment 4 bases; nucleotides outside the gene matches: 7. CDR3: CASKLGQLGNTIYF. DNA of the CDR3: TGTGCCAGCAAACTGGGACAGCTAGGAAACACCATATATTTT.

J is TRBJ1-2 and V is TRBV7-2; D is possibly TRBD1 (5 bases). The CDR3 runs 12 residues. Germline V CDR1 and CDR2: SGHTA, FQGNSA. Trimming took 1 base from V and 7 from J, leaving 7 bases between them. The CDR3 sequence is CASSLEGLGYTF. CDR3 coding DNA: TGTGCCAGCAGCTTAGAGGGGCTTGGCTACACCTTC.

The V gene is TRBV19, the J gene TRBJ2-7, with TRBD2 matching over 7 bases. CDR3 length equals 14 residues. Trimming took 6 bases from V and 3 from J; bases not matched to a gene: 8. Germline CDR1 LNHDA, CDR2 SQIVND (reference sequence). In DNA, the CDR3 is TGTGCCAGTAGCGACGCTAGGGAGGGCTACGAGCAGTACTTC. Its protein product is CASSDAREGYEQYF. The full variable domain, its missing parts supplied by reference TRBV19 and TRBJ2-7, is DGGITQSPKYLFRKEGQNVTLSCEQNLNHDAMYWYRQDPGQGLRLIYYSQIVNDFQKGDIAEGYSVSREKKESFPLTVTSAQKNPTAFYLCASSDAREGYEQYFGPGTRLTVT.

J is TRBJ2-3 and V is TRBV7-9, with D hard to call. The length of the CDR3 is 12 residues. With 3 bases removed from V and 4 bases from J, the gap between germline ends came to 5 bases. Germline loops: CDR1 SEHNR, CDR2 FQNEAQ (reference sequence). CDR3 nucleotides: TGTGCCAGCAGCTTGTCGGCAGATACGCAGTATTTT. It specifies CASSLSADTQYF.